The text below deals with one T cell receptor beta chain. This sample was included in a study of OX40 agonist ivuxolimab in advanced cancers. Germline values: CDR1 KGHSH, CDR2 LQKENI. CDR3 length: 14 amino acids. The trim removed 4 bases at V and 4 bases at J, leaving 5 bases unmatched. The repertoire was sequenced with immunoSEQ multiplex PCR; TCRdb's copy has only in-frame clones and lacks some. The profile shows about 110,000 clones, about nine tenths of them singletons. The sequences come from CD4+ or CD8+ T cells sorted from blood, collected in a trial of the OX40 agonist ivuxolimab. The chain employs TRBV18 and TRBJ2-3; 7 bases align to TRBD1. The receptor was isolated from an adult with an advanced solid tumor such as melanoma, head and neck, liver or kidney cancer. The CDR3 protein is CASSQGARADTQYF. The CDR3 DNA follows: TGTGCCAGCTCACAGGGGGCGAGGGCAGATACGCAGTATTTT.